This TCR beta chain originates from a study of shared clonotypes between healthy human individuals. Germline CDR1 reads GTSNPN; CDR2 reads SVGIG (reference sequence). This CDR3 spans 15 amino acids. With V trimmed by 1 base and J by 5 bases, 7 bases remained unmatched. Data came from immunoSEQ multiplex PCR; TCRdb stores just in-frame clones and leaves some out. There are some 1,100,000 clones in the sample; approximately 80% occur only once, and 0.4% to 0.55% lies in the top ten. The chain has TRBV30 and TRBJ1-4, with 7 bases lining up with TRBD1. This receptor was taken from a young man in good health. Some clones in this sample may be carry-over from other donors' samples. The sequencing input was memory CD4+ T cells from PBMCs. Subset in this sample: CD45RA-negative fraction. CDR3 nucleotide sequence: TGTGCCTGGAGTGACCGGACAGGAGAGAATGAAAAACTGTTTTTT. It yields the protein CAWSDRTGENEKLFF. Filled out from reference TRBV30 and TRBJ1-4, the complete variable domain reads SQTIHQWPATLVQPVGSPLSLECTVEGTSNPNLYWYRQAAGRGLQLLFYSVGIGQISSEVPQNLSASRPQDRQFILSSKKLLLSDSGFYLCAWSDRTGENEKLFFGSGTQLSVL.